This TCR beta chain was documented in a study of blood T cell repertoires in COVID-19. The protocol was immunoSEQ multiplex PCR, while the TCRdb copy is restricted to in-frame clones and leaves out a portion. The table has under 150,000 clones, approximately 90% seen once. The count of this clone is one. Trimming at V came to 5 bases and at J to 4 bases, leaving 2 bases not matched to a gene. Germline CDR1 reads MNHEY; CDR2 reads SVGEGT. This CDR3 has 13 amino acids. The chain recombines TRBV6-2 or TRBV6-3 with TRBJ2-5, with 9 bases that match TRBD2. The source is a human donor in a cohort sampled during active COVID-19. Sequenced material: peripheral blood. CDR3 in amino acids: CASSKTSGETQYF. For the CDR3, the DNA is TGTGCCAGCAGTAAGACTAGCGGAGAGACCCAGTACTTC.